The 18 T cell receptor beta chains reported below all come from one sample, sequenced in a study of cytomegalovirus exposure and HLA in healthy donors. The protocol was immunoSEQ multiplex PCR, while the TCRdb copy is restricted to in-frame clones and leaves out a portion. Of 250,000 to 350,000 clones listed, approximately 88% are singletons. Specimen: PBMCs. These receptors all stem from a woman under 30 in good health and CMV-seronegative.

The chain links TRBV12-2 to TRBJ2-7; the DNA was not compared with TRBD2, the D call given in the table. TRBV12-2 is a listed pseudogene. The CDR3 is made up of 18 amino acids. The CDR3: CASRPRKNIAGVNYEQYF. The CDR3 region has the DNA TGTGCAAGTCGCCCACGCAAAAACATAGCGGGAGTAAACTACGAGCAGTACTTC.

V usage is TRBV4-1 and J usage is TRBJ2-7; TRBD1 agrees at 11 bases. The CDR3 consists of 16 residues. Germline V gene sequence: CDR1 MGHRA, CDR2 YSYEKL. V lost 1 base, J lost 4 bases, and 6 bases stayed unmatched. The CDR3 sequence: CASSQVGDRGWYEQYF. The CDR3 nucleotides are TGCGCCAGCAGCCAAGTTGGGGACAGGGGGTGGTACGAGCAGTACTTC.

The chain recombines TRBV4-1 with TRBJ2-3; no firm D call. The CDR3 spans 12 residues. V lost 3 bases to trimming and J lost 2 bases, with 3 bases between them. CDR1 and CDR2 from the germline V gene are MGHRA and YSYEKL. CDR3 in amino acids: CASSHSTDTQYF. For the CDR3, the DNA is TGCGCCAGCAGCCACTCCACAGATACGCAGTATTTT.

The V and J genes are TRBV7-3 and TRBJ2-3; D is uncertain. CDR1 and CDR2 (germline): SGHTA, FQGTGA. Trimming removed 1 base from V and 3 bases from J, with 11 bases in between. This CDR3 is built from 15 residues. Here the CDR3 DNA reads TGTGCCAGCAGCTTAATGGGCCGATGGACAGATACGCAGTATTTT. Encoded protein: CASSLMGRWTDTQYF.

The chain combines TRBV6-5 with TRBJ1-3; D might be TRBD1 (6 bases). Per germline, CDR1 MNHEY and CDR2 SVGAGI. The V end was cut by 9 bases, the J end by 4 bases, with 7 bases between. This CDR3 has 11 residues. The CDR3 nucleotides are TGTGCCAGTGGACAGGGAAACACCATATATTTT. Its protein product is CASGQGNTIYF.

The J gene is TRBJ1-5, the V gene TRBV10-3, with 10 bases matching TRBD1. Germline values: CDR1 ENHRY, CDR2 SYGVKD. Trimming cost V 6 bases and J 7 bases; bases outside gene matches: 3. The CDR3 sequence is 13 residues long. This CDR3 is CAIRPDRGQPQHF. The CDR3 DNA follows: TGTGCCATCAGACCGGACAGGGGGCAGCCCCAGCATTTT.

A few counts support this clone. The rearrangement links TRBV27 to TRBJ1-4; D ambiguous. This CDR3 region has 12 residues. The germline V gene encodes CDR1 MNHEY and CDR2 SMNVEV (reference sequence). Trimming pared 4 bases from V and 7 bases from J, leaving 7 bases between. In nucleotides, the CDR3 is TGTGCCAGCAGTTCCCGTAGTGAAAAACTGTTTTTT. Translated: CASSSRSEKLFF. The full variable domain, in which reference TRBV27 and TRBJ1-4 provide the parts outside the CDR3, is EAQVTQNPRYLITVTGKKLTVTCSQNMNHEYMSWYRQDPGLGLRQIYYSMNVEVTDKGDVPEGYKVSRKEKRNFPLILESPSPNQTSLYFCASSSRSEKLFFGSGTQLSVL.

The CDR3 coding sequence is TGTGCCAGCAGCGTAGCTACCGGGAGGTCGAATGAGCAGTTCTTC. Residues: CASSVATGRSNEQFF. The chain employs TRBV9 and TRBJ2-1, with 7 bases matching TRBD2. Trimming took 0 bases from V and 7 from J; bases not matched to a gene: 7. CDR3 length equals 15 residues. CDR1 and CDR2 (germline): SGDLS, YYNGEE.

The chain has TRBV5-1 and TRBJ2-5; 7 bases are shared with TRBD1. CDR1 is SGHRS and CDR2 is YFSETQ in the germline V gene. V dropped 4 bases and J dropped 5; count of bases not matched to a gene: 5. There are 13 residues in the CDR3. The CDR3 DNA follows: TGCGCCAGCAGCACGGGACAGTTGGAGACCCAGTACTTC. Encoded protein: CASSTGQLETQYF.

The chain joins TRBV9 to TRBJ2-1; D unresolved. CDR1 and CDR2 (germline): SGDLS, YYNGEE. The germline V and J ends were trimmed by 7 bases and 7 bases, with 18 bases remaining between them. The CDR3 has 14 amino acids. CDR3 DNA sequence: TGTGCCAGCGCTATGGGCCTCCTTCCTAATGAGCAGTTCTTC. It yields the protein CASAMGLLPNEQFF.

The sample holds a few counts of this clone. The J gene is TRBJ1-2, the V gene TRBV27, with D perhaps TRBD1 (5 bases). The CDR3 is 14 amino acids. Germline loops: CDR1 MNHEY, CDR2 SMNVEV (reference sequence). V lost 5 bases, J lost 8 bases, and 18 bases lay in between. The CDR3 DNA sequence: TGTGCCAGCAGTCCCCTGGACAAACGCGACGGCTACACCTTC. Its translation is CASSPLDKRDGYTF.

The CDR3 nucleotides are TGCGCCAGCAGCTTGCTGGGAACTAGCGGGCTCCCAGATACGCAGTATTTT. It is translated as CASSLLGTSGLPDTQYF. The chain links TRBV5-1 to TRBJ2-3, with 9 bases fitting TRBD2. Looked up from germline, CDR1 is SGHRS and CDR2 is YFSETQ. Unmatched junction bases numbered 10, after V lost 1 base and J lost 4 bases. CDR3 size: 17 residues.

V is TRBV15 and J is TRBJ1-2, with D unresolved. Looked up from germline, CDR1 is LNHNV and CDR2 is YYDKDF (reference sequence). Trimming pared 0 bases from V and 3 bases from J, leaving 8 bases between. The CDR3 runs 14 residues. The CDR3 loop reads CATSRDPGDYGYTF. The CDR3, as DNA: TGTGCCACCAGCAGAGATCCGGGTGACTATGGCTACACCTTC.

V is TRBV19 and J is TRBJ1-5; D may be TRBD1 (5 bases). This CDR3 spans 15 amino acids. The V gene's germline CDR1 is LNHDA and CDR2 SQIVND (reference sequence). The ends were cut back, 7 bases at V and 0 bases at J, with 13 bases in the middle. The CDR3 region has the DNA TGTGCCAGTAATGGGGGGGTGAATAGCAATCAGCCCCAGCATTTT. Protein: CASNGGVNSNQPQHF. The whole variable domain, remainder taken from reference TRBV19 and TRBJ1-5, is DGGITQSPKYLFRKEGQNVTLSCEQNLNHDAMYWYRQDPGQGLRLIYYSQIVNDFQKGDIAEGYSVSREKKESFPLTVTSAQKNPTAFYLCASNGGVNSNQPQHFGDGTRLSIL.

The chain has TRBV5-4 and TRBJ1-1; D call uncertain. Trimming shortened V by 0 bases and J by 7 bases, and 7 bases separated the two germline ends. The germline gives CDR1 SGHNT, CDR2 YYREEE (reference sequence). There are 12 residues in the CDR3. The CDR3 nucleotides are TGTGCCAGCAGCTTGGACCGGGGTGAAGCTTTCTTT. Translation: CASSLDRGEAFF. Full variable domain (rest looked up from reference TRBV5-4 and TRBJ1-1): ETGVTQSPTHLIKTRGQQVTLRCSSQSGHNTVSWYQQALGQGPQFIFQYYREEENGRGNFPPRFSGLQFPNYSSELNVNALELDDSALYLCASSLDRGEAFFGQGTRLTVV.

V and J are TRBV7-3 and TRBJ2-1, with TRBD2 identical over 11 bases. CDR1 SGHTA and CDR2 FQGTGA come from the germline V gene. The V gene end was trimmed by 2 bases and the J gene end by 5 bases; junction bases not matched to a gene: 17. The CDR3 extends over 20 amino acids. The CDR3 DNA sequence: TGTGCCAGCAGCTTAGGCCCCTTCCGGCGACTAGCGGGACATAACAATGAGCAGTTCTTC. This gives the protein CASSLGPFRRLAGHNNEQFF.

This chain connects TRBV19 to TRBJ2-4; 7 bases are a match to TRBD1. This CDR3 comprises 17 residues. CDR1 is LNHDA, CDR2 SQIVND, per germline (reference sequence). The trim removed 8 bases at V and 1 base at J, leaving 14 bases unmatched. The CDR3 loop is CASRTQGVGGAKNIQYF. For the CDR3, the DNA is TGTGCCAGTCGGACCCAGGGGGTGGGTGGGGCCAAAAACATTCAGTACTTC.

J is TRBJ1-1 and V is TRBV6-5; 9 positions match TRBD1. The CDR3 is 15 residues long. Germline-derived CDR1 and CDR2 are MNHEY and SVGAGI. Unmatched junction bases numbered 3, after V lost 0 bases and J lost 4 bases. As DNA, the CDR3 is TGTGCCAGCAGTTACTCACCGACAGGGGGCACTGAAGCTTTCTTT. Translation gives CASSYSPTGGTEAFF.